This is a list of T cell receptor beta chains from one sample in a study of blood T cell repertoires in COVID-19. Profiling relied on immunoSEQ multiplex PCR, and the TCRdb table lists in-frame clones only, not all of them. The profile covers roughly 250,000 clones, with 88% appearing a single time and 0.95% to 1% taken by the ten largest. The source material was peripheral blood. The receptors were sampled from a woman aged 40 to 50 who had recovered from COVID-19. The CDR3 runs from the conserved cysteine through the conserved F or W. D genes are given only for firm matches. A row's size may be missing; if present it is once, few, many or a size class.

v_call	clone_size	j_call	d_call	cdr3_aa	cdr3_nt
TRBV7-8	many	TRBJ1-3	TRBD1	CASSLGDSRGNTIYF	TGTGCCAGCAGCTTAGGGGACAGCAGGGGAAACACCATATATTTT
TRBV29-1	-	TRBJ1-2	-	CSVEPAGPYGYTF	TGCAGCGTTGAACCGGCAGGCCCCTATGGCTACACCTTC
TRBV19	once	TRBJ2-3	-	CASSMVGVTDTQYF	TGTGCCAGTAGTATGGTGGGAGTCACAGATACGCAGTATTTT
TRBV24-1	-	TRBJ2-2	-	CATSDRQAGELFF	TGTGCCACCAGTGACAGACAGGCCGGGGAGCTGTTTTTT
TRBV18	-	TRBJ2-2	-	CASSPPTRTGELFF	TGTGCCAGCTCACCACCGACACGCACCGGGGAGCTGTTTTTT
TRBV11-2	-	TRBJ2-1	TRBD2	CASSRSGSSYNEQFF	TGTGCCAGCAGCCGTAGCGGGAGCTCCTACAATGAGCAGTTCTTC
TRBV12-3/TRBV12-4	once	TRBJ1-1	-	CASSLGTHTEAFF	TGTGCCAGCAGTTTAGGGACACACACTGAAGCTTTCTTT
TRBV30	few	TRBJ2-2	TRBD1	CAWSSGTGHTGELFF	TGTGCCTGGTCGTCCGGGACAGGCCACACCGGGGAGCTGTTTTTT
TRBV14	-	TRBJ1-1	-	CASSPYSGGRWGRDTEAFF	TGTGCCAGCAGCCCCTACTCGGGGGGGCGCTGGGGTCGGGACACTGAAGCTTTCTTT
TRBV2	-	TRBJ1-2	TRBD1	CASRGQGATSRHGYTF	TGTGCCAGCAGAGGACAGGGGGCAACGTCGCGTCATGGCTACACCTTC
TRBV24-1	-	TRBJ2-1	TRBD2	CATSPGSLAGWDNEQFF	TGTGCCACCAGCCCTGGTAGCCTAGCGGGATGGGACAATGAGCAGTTCTTC
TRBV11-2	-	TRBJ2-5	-	CASSALPASPETQYF	TGTGCCAGCAGCGCCCTGCCGGCTAGTCCAGAGACCCAGTACTTC
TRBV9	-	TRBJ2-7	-	CASSVSPGTYEQYF	TGTGCCAGCAGCGTATCCCCAGGAACCTACGAGCAGTACTTC
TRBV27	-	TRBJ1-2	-	CASSPRGGPGGYTF	TGTGCCAGCAGTCCCCGCGGGGGTCCGGGGGGCTACACCTTC
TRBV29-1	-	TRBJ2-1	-	CSVVGQVYEQFF	TGCAGCGTTGTTGGGCAGGTGTACGAGCAGTTCTTC
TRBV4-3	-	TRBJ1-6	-	CASSRGGNNSPLHF	TGCGCCAGCAGCCGGGGGGGAAATAATTCACCCCTCCACTTT
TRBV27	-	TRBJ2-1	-	CASSLGLPDYNEQFF	TGTGCCAGCAGTTTGGGGCTACCCGACTACAATGAGCAGTTCTTC
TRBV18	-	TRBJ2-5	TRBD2	CASSPAPSGRAVETQYF	TGTGCCAGCTCACCGGCCCCTAGCGGGAGGGCCGTTGAGACCCAGTACTTC
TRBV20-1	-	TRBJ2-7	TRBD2	CSASFTSGRRGQYF	TGCAGTGCTAGTTTTACTAGCGGGAGGAGGGGGCAGTACTTC
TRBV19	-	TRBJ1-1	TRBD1	CASSIGARGTEAFF	TGTGCCAGTAGTATCGGAGCCAGGGGGACTGAAGCTTTCTTT
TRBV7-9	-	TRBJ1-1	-	CASSLMGAYEAFF	TGTGCCAGCAGCCTAATGGGGGCCTATGAAGCTTTCTTT
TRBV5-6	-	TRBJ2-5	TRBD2	CASSPLAGTQETQYF	TGTGCCAGCAGCCCGTTAGCGGGGACCCAAGAGACCCAGTACTTC
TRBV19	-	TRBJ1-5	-	CASSGGQWGSQPQHF	TGTGCCAGTAGTGGGGGACAATGGGGGTCCCAGCCCCAGCATTTT
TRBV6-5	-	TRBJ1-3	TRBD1	CASTPRTGWDTIYF	TGTGCCAGCACCCCCCGGACAGGGTGGGACACCATATATTTT
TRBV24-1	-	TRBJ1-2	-	CATSDLGQGSNYGYTF	TGTGCCACCAGTGATTTGGGGCAGGGGTCTAACTATGGCTACACCTTC
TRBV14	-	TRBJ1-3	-	CASSQVARFSGNTIYF	TGTGCCAGCAGCCAAGTCGCCAGGTTCTCTGGAAACACCATATATTTT
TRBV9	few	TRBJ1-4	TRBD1	CASSSRQGANEKLFF	TGTGCCAGCAGCTCAAGACAGGGAGCCAATGAAAAACTGTTTTTT
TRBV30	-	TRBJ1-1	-	CAWGKGVNTEAFF	TGTGCCTGGGGCAAGGGGGTGAACACTGAAGCTTTCTTT
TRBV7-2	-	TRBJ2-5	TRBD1	CASSTPGTAPQETQYF	TGTGCCAGCAGCACCCCCGGGACAGCGCCCCAAGAGACCCAGTACTTC
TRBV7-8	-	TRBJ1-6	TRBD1	CASSLEGTGVWNSPLHF	TGTGCCAGCAGCTTAGAGGGGACAGGGGTTTGGAATTCACCCCTCCACTTT
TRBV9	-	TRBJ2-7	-	CASSVGAVGEQYF	TGTGCCAGCAGCGTAGGGGCCGTGGGCGAGCAGTACTTC
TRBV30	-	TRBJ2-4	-	CACRPPGTNIQYF	TGTGCCTGCCGCCCCCCGGGGACTAACATTCAGTACTTC
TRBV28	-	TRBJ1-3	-	CASSPTTRGLRSGNTIYF	TGTGCCAGCAGTCCCACTACCAGGGGCCTCCGCTCTGGAAACACCATATATTTT
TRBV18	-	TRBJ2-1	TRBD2	CASSPPGLAETESSYNEQFF	TGTGCCAGCTCACCACCGGGACTAGCGGAAACCGAAAGCTCCTACAATGAGCAGTTCTTC
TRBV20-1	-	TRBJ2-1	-	CSARGENEQFF	TGCAGTGCTAGAGGGGAGAATGAGCAGTTCTTC
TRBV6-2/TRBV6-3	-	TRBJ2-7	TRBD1	CASSPTGIRGEQYF	TGTGCCAGCAGCCCGACAGGGATACGGGGCGAGCAGTACTTC
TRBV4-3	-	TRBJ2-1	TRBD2	CASSQGGGPYEQFF	TGCGCCAGCAGCCAGGGGGGGGGTCCCTATGAGCAGTTCTTC
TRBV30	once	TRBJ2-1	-	CAWSVRGNEQFF	TGTGCCTGGAGTGTACGGGGGAATGAGCAGTTCTTC
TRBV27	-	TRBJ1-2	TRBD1	CASSPRTGAGYGYTF	TGTGCCAGCAGTCCGAGGACAGGGGCAGGGTATGGCTACACCTTC
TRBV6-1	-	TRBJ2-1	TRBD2	CASSERGGSGTYNEQFF	TGTGCCAGCAGTGAAAGGGGGGGTAGCGGGACTTACAATGAGCAGTTCTTC
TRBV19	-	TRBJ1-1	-	CASSQQGAGNTEAFF	TGTGCCAGTAGTCAACAGGGCGCTGGGAACACTGAAGCTTTCTTT
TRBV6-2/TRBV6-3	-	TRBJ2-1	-	CASSYPASSYNEQFF	TGTGCCAGCAGTTACCCCGCCAGCTCCTACAATGAGCAGTTCTTC
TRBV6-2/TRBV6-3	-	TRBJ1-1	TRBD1	CASSPQLKQGEAFF	TGTGCCAGCAGCCCTCAACTAAAACAGGGGGAAGCTTTCTTT
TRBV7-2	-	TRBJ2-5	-	CASSFGETQYF	TGTGCCAGCAGCTTCGGGGAGACCCAGTACTTC
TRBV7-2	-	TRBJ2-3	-	CASSLGTATDTQYF	TGTGCCAGCAGCTTAGGGACAGCCACAGATACGCAGTATTTT
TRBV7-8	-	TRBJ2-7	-	CASSPGAGEQYF	TGTGCCAGCAGCCCCGGTGCGGGGGAGCAGTACTTC
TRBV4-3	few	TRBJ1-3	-	CASSHARGQGNTIYF	TGCGCCAGCAGCCACGCCAGGGGCCAGGGAAACACCATATATTTT
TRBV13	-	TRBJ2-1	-	CASSPQADYNEQFF	TGTGCCAGCAGCCCCCAAGCGGACTACAATGAGCAGTTCTTC
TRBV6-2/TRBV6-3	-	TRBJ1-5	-	CASSAGQPRFNQPQHF	TGTGCCAGCAGTGCCGGACAGCCCCGCTTTAATCAGCCCCAGCATTTT
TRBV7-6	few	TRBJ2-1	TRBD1	CASSLAQGVGEQFF	TGTGCCAGCAGCTTAGCGCAGGGGGTAGGAGAGCAGTTCTTC
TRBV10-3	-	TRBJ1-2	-	CAIRRTDGYTF	TGTGCCATCAGGAGGACAGATGGCTACACCTTC
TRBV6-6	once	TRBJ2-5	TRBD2	CASSHRGGSETQYF	TGTGCCAGCAGCCACCGGGGGGGGTCGGAGACCCAGTACTTC